A selection of T cell receptor beta chains follows, all from one sample in a study of blood T cell repertoires in COVID-19. Some clones are missing from TCRdb's copy, which holds only in-frame ones; the method was immunoSEQ multiplex PCR. The table lists a few hundred thousand clones, more than 70% of them singletons. The specimen was PBMCs or T cells enriched from blood (not recorded which). The receptors shown here come from a woman under 30 who had recovered from COVID-19. CDR3s include the opening cysteine and the closing phenylalanine or tryptophan. A D gene is named only where the DNA matches it firmly. Not all rows give a size; the values are once, few, many and, for expanded clones, a class.

abundance | j_gene | d_gene | v_gene | CDR3nt | CDR3aa
. | TRBJ2-1 | . | TRBV6-6 | TGTGCCAGCAGTTACTCTCCTCATGAGCAGTTCTTC | CASSYSPHEQFF
. | TRBJ1-2 | . | TRBV4-1 | TGCGCCAGCAGCCAAGAGACAGGAGGCTACACCTTC | CASSQETGGYTF
. | TRBJ1-2 | TRBD1 | TRBV29-1 | TGCAGCGTTGCCTCTTCTGGACAGGGCCCTACCTATGGCTACACCTTC | CSVASSGQGPTYGYTF
. | TRBJ2-1 | TRBD2 | TRBV19 | TGTGCCAGTAGGACAGGACTAGCGGCCTACAATGAGCAGTTCTTC | CASRTGLAAYNEQFF
. | TRBJ1-1 | . | TRBV29-1 | TGCAGCGTTGACAGGCCAGCAAAGGGGACTGAAGCTTTCTTT | CSVDRPAKGTEAFF
. | TRBJ2-5 | . | TRBV5-6 | TGTGCCAGCAGCTTGGTGCTTGTCGAGGAGACCCAGTACTTC | CASSLVLVEETQYF
. | TRBJ2-3 | . | TRBV11-2 | TGTGCCAGCAGCTTACAGCGACCGACCACAGATACGCAGTATTTT | CASSLQRPTTDTQYF
. | TRBJ1-4 | . | TRBV11-2 | TGTGCCAGCAGCTCATCAGGGGAAATGGGTGAAAAACTGTTTTTT | CASSSSGEMGEKLFF
once | TRBJ1-2 | . | TRBV7-8 | TGTGCCAGCAGCTCCGCCGGGGGGGGCCCCTATGGCTACACCTTC | CASSSAGGGPYGYTF
. | TRBJ1-1 | . | TRBV7-9 | TGTGCCAGCAGCTTTATCCCCAGGGATGAAGCTTTCTTT | CASSFIPRDEAFF
. | TRBJ1-5 | . | TRBV5-1 | TGCGCCAGCAGGGTACAGGACAATCAGCCCCAGCATTTT | CASRVQDNQPQHF
once | TRBJ2-7 | . | TRBV4-2 | TGTGCCAGCAGCCAAGACGTCTTGGCCCACGAGCAGTACTTC | CASSQDVLAHEQYF
. | TRBJ2-6 | . | TRBV7-8 | TGTGCCAGCAGCTTAGAAGGGGCAGGGCGAGCGAAATACTCTGGGGCCAACGTCCTGACTTTC | CASSLEGAGRAKYSGANVLTF
. | TRBJ1-1 | TRBD1 | TRBV4-3 | TGCGCCAGCAGCCAAAGACAGGGTGGGACTGAAGCTTTCTTT | CASSQRQGGTEAFF
few | TRBJ1-1 | TRBD1 | TRBV6-2/TRBV6-3 | TGTGCCAGCAGCCTCACAGGGGGCGTCCCCTCAGGGTTTTTCTTT | CASSLTGGVPSGFFF
. | TRBJ1-6 | . | TRBV2 | TGTGCCAGCAGCGTAGACTATAATTCACCCCTCCACTTT | CASSVDYNSPLHF
. | TRBJ2-5 | TRBD2 | TRBV7-3 | TGTGCCAGCAGCTTACGGTCTAGCGGGGGGTTGGAGACCCAGTACTTC | CASSLRSSGGLETQYF